The clone carrying this T cell receptor (beta chain) has ten or more counts. Its antigen remains unknown. The source of the sample is a study of identical twins. Unique molecular identifiers were present on the cDNA, and a universal primer site came from template switching. Via MiXCR, TCRdb re-called the 5' RACE reads, giving one row per CDR3 protein. Of roughly 290,000 distinct CDR3 sequences in the sample, roughly 8.6% are singletons; the top ten hold approximately 2.1%. V trimming: 4 bases; J trimming: 12 bases; junction bases outside the gene matches: 8. CDR1 KGHDR and CDR2 SFDVKD come from the germline V gene. The CDR3 contains 14 residues. Findings of the study overall: Among beta out-of-frame sequences, excess sharing between twins appeared weaker. Excess low generation probability was seen in twin-shared out-of-frame alpha sequences. Analyses of zero insertions could be partly confounded by invariant MAIT and iNKT cells.

The same sample was also studied in work on yellow fever vaccine responses in identical twins.

The sample was memory (CD45RO+) T cells sorted from blood. The receptor's source is a woman under 30 in good health. This chain uses TRBV24-1 with TRBJ2-1; 10 bases agree with TRBD2. The CDR3 is CATSEQAGGGGQFF. The CDR3 DNA reads as TGTGCCACCAGTGAACAAGCGGGAGGGGGGGGGCAGTTCTTC.